Listed below are T cell receptor beta chains from one sample, sequenced in a study of blood T cells in healthy people across ages. TCRdb called the 5' RACE reads again in MiXCR, with one record for every CDR3 protein. Of 700,000 to 850,000 distinct CDR3 sequences in the sample, about 55% were seen once. Sequencing was performed on blood. The source of these receptors is a man older than 75 in good health. CDR3s include the opening cysteine and the closing phenylalanine or tryptophan. The D gene is left open where the match is weak. A row's size may be missing; if present it is once, few, many or a size class.

TRBV9	few	.	TRBJ2-5	CASSFQGSQETQYF	TGTGCCAGCAGCTTCCAGGGTTCCCAAGAGACCCAGTACTTC
TRBV6-5	once	.	TRBJ1-1	CASSRKSEAFF	TGTGCCAGCAGCCGCAAGTCTGAAGCTTTCTTT
TRBV12-5	.	.	TRBJ1-2	CASGETTGGFNYGYTF	TGTGCTAGTGGGGAGACGACAGGCGGTTTTAACTATGGCTACACCTTC
TRBV3-1	once	TRBD2	TRBJ2-1	CASSQDRLAGPNEQFF	TGTGCCAGCAGCCAAGATCGTCTAGCGGGGCCCAATGAGCAGTTCTTC
TRBV29-1	.	.	TRBJ2-1	CSVEKRVNEQFF	TGCAGCGTTGAGAAAAGGGTGAATGAGCAGTTCTTC
TRBV7-6	few	.	TRBJ2-3	CASSLGAGGTDTQYF	TGTGCCAGCAGCTTAGGAGCTGGTGGCACAGATACGCAGTATTTT
TRBV20-1	.	TRBD1	TRBJ1-2	CSARDPRTGGHYGYTF	TGCAGTGCTAGAGATCCCAGGACAGGGGGCCACTATGGCTACACCTTC
TRBV6-5	.	TRBD1	TRBJ2-3	CASSWTGVGTDTQYF	TGTGCCAGCAGCTGGACAGGGGTCGGCACAGATACGCAGTATTTT
TRBV5-5	.	.	TRBJ2-7	CASSLTGMNEQYF	TGTGCCAGCAGCTTGACAGGGATGAATGAGCAGTACTTC
TRBV12-3/TRBV12-4	.	TRBD2	TRBJ2-1	CASSLDYLGTSKFF	TGTGCCAGCAGTTTAGACTATCTCGGGACTAGCAAGTTCTTC
TRBV25-1	.	.	TRBJ2-7	CASSEDGSKYEQYF	TGTGCCAGCAGTGAAGATGGGAGCAAGTACGAGCAGTACTTC
TRBV27	few	TRBD1	TRBJ1-5	CASSSWTGVGNQPQHF	TGTGCCAGCAGTTCTTGGACAGGGGTCGGCAATCAGCCCCAGCATTTT
TRBV5-5	.	.	TRBJ2-1	CASSLALRVSALGQFF	TGTGCCAGCAGCTTGGCGCTACGGGTTTCAGCCCTAGGGCAGTTCTTC
TRBV11-2	.	.	TRBJ2-1	CASSSLRRVYNEQFF	TGTGCCAGCAGTTCTTTACGGAGGGTCTACAATGAGCAGTTCTTC
TRBV24-1	.	TRBD2	TRBJ2-3	CATSALAGPTDTQYF	TGTGCCACCAGCGCGCTAGCGGGACCCACAGATACGCAGTATTTT
TRBV20-1	.	TRBD1	TRBJ2-2	CSAFDRGPSGELFF	TGCAGTGCGTTCGACAGGGGGCCTAGCGGGGAGCTGTTTTTT
TRBV7-2	.	.	TRBJ2-6	CASSLASPLRANVLTF	TGTGCCAGCAGCTTAGCCAGCCCGCTTCGGGCCAACGTCCTGACTTTC
TRBV2	.	.	TRBJ1-2	CASSEERRINYGYTF	TGTGCCAGCAGTGAAGAGAGAAGGATCAACTATGGCTACACCTTC
TRBV7-2	.	TRBD2	TRBJ2-1	CASSPKGGGNEQFF	TGTGCCAGCAGCCCGAAAGGCGGGGGGAATGAGCAGTTCTTC
TRBV7-9	.	.	TRBJ2-7	CASSEEGKVSYEQYF	TGTGCCAGCAGCGAAGAGGGTAAGGTGTCCTACGAGCAGTACTTC
TRBV20-1	.	TRBD1	TRBJ2-3	CSARDPGQGRYAYF	TGCAGTGCTAGAGATCCGGGACAGGGAAGATACGCGTATTTT
TRBV5-1	.	.	TRBJ2-7	CASSLTGYHYEQYF	TGCGCCAGCAGCTTGACAGGATACCACTACGAGCAGTACTTC
TRBV24-1	.	TRBD1	TRBJ2-7	CATSDPRTGGGEQYF	TGTGCCACCAGTGACCCTAGGACAGGCGGAGGCGAGCAGTACTTC
TRBV20-1	.	.	TRBJ1-2	CSARSQEGYTF	TGCAGTGCTAGATCCCAGGAAGGCTACACCTTC
TRBV7-9	.	TRBD1	TRBJ1-4	CASSPTGVGEKLFF	TGTGCCAGCAGCCCGACAGGGGTCGGGGAAAAACTGTTTTTT
TRBV2	.	.	TRBJ2-1	CASSEGVRRGRDEQFF	TGTGCCAGCAGTGAAGGAGTTAGGAGGGGGCGGGATGAGCAGTTCTTC
TRBV6-5	few	TRBD1	TRBJ1-1	CASSYGGTGANTEAFF	TGTGCCAGCAGTTACGGGGGGACAGGGGCCAACACTGAAGCTTTCTTT
TRBV20-1	few	.	TRBJ2-4	CSARDRDKNIQYF	TGCAGTGCTAGAGACCGGGACAAAAACATTCAGTACTTC
TRBV7-2	once	.	TRBJ1-6	CASSLARGSNSPLHF	TGTGCCAGCAGCTTAGCGAGAGGCAGTAATTCACCCCTCCACTTT
TRBV7-2	.	.	TRBJ2-1	CASSLRTANNEQFF	TGTGCCAGCAGCCTCCGGACGGCGAACAATGAGCAGTTCTTC
TRBV29-1	few	TRBD1	TRBJ2-4	CSGNLAGGGNIQYF	TGCAGCGGAAACCTTGCAGGGGGCGGAAACATTCAGTACTTC
TRBV7-2	.	TRBD1	TRBJ2-7	CASSFDPGTGYNEQYF	TGTGCCAGCAGCTTCGATCCCGGGACAGGGTACAATGAGCAGTACTTC
TRBV24-1	.	.	TRBJ1-2	CATSDPVNYGYTF	TGTGCCACCAGTGATCCAGTTAACTATGGCTACACCTTC
TRBV6-2/TRBV6-3	.	TRBD1	TRBJ2-7	CASSPRGRSYNEQYF	TGTGCCAGCAGTCCCAGGGGGCGCTCCTACAATGAGCAGTACTTC
TRBV25-1	.	TRBD1	TRBJ2-5	CASSEDRGRKPQETQYF	TGTGCCAGCAGCGAGGACAGGGGGCGGAAACCCCAAGAGACCCAGTACTTC
TRBV7-8	.	TRBD2	TRBJ2-2	CASSPGGRDTGELFF	TGTGCCAGCAGCCCCGGCGGGAGAGATACCGGGGAGCTGTTTTTT
TRBV7-2	.	.	TRBJ1-6	CASSPRTASPYNSPLHF	TGTGCCAGCAGCCCGCGGACAGCATCTCCCTATAATTCACCCCTCCACTTT
TRBV2	.	.	TRBJ2-4	CASSERRGIQYF	TGTGCCAGCAGTGAACGGCGCGGCATTCAGTACTTC
TRBV10-1	.	.	TRBJ2-7	CASTRQKEASYEQYF	TGCGCCAGCACCAGACAAAAAGAGGCCTCCTACGAGCAGTACTTC
TRBV20-1	.	.	TRBJ2-7	CSARRPGEQYF	TGCAGTGCTAGACGGCCTGGCGAGCAGTACTTC
TRBV7-3	.	.	TRBJ1-1	CASSLIAGRSTEAFF	TGTGCCAGCAGCTTAATCGCCGGCCGGAGCACTGAAGCTTTCTTT
TRBV29-1	.	.	TRBJ2-5	CSVLPQINEQYF	TGCAGCGTCCTCCCCCAAATTAATGAGCAGTACTTC
TRBV5-1	few	TRBD2	TRBJ2-7	CASSLVLAGAYEQYF	TGCGCCAGCAGCTTGGTGCTAGCGGGGGCCTACGAGCAGTACTTC
TRBV20-1	once	TRBD2	TRBJ2-5	CSAGTSGSYNEQYF	TGCAGTGCCGGGACTAGCGGCTCCTACAATGAGCAGTACTTC
TRBV7-6	.	.	TRBJ2-1	CASSSEGNEQFF	TGTGCCAGCAGTTCGGAGGGGAATGAGCAGTTCTTC
TRBV9	.	TRBD1	TRBJ2-1	CASSFRQGTYNEQFF	TGTGCCAGCAGCTTTAGACAGGGGACCTACAATGAGCAGTTCTTC
TRBV6-4	few	.	TRBJ1-6	CASSDSTVLGSPLHF	TGTGCCAGCAGTGACTCGACGGTTTTAGGGTCACCCCTCCACTTT
TRBV9	many	.	TRBJ2-7	CASSSYPRPEQYF	TGTGCCAGCAGCTCATACCCCCGCCCCGAGCAGTACTTC
TRBV5-4	.	TRBD2	TRBJ2-7	CASSPGGRPYEQYF	TGTGCCAGCAGCCCGGGGGGGCGGCCCTACGAGCAGTACTTC